The sequence of this T cell receptor (beta chain) was determined in a study of blood T cell repertoires in COVID-19. The repertoire was sequenced with immunoSEQ multiplex PCR; TCRdb's copy has only in-frame clones and lacks some. Of hundreds of thousands of clones listed, 85% are singletons. Germline CDR1 reads SNHLY; CDR2 reads FYNNEI. V was cut by 4 bases and J by 7 bases, with 16 bases left in between. CDR3 length: 14 amino acids. Sequencing used PBMCs or T cells enriched from blood (not recorded which). This receptor was taken from a woman aged 45-65 years who had recovered from COVID-19. The rearrangement uses TRBV2 and TRBJ1-1; TRBD1 is a possible D gene (6 bases). The CDR3 region is CASSVGTGLSEAFF. CDR3 coding DNA: TGTGCCAGCAGTGTAGGCACAGGGCTCAGTGAAGCTTTCTTT.